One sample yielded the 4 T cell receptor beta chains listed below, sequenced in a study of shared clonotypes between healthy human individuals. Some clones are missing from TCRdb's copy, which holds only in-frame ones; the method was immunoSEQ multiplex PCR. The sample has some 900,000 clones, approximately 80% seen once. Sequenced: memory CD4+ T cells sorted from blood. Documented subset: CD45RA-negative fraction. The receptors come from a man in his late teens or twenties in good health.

In DNA form, the CDR3 reads TGCGCCAGCAGCTTGGTGGCAGGGGACAGCACCGGGGAGCTGTTTTTT. It is translated as CASSLVAGDSTGELFF. V is TRBV5-1 and J is TRBJ2-2; the match to TRBD1 covers 7 bases. This CDR3 is 16 amino acids long. After removal of 0 bases from V and 4 bases from J, the junction contained 6 bases not matched to a gene. Germline V gene lookup returns CDR1 SGHRS and CDR2 YFSETQ. Combining the CDR3 with reference TRBV5-1 and TRBJ2-2 gives the whole variable domain KAGVTQTPRYLIKTRGQQVTLSCSPISGHRSVSWYQQTPGQGLQFLFEYFSETQRNKGNFPGRFSGRQFSNSRSEMNVSTLELGDSALYLCASSLVAGDSTGELFFGEGSRLTVL.

The CDR3, as DNA: TGTGCCAGCAGCGTCGAAGAGGGACCCTACGAGCAGTACTTC. Translating gives CASSVEEGPYEQYF. The chain has TRBV9 and TRBJ2-7; TRBD1 or TRBD2 may be the D gene (5 bases each). Germline V CDR1 and CDR2: SGDLS, YYNGEE. CDR3 length: 14 amino acids. V was trimmed by 2 bases and J by 2 bases, leaving 11 bases between them.

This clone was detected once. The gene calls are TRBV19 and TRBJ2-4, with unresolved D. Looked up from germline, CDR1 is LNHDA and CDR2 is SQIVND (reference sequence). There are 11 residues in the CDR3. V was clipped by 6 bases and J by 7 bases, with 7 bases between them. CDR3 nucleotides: TGTGCCAGTAGCGCTCCCAACATTCAGTACTTC. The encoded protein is CASSAPNIQYF.

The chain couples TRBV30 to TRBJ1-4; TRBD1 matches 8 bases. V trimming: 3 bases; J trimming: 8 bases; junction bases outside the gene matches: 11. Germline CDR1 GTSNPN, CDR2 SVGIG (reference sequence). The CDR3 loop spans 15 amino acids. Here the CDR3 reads CAWSQTQGVGEKLFF. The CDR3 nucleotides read TGTGCCTGGAGCCAAACACAGGGGGTAGGAGAAAAACTGTTTTTT.